This T cell receptor (beta chain) was found in a study of T cell repertoires in cytomegalovirus infection. Study-wide background: The public TCR beta signatures pointed to both CMV infection and matching HLA type.

TCRdb analysed the reads with MiXCR anew, one entry per CDR3 protein. The table lists some 180,000 distinct CDR3 sequences, about a sixth of them singletons. This CDR3 contains 11 residues. With V trimmed by 5 bases and J by 7 bases, 3 bases remained unmatched. Germline loops: CDR1 SQVTM, CDR2 ANQGSEA. Study-wide results and limits: CMV carriers having the relevant HLA were flagged by cumulative public TCR beta family frequency. HLA-C-restricted TCR beta clonotypes specific for CMV led the ex vivo response.

This clonotype has only a few counts. Its specificity is not known. This clonotype was obtained from a human donor in good health (CMV status not recorded). Some clones in this sample may be carry-over from other donors' samples. The material sequenced was CD8+ T cells from PBMCs. This sequence joins TRBV29-1 and TRBJ2-3, with TRBD1 matching over 7 bases. The CDR3 region is CSVTGEYTQYF. CDR3 sequence (DNA): TGCAGCGTTACAGGGGAGTATACGCAGTATTTT.